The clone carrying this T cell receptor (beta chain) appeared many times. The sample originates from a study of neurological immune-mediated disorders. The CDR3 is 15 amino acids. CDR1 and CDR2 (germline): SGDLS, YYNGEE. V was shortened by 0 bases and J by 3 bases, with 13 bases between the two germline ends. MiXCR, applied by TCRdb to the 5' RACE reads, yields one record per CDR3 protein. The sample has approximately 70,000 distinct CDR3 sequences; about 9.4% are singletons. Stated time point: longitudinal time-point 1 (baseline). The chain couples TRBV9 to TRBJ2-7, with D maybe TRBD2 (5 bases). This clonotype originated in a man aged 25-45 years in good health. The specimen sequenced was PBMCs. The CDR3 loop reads CASSVAPLVIYEQYF. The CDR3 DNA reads TGTGCCAGCAGCGTAGCCCCACTAGTTATCTACGAGCAGTACTTC.